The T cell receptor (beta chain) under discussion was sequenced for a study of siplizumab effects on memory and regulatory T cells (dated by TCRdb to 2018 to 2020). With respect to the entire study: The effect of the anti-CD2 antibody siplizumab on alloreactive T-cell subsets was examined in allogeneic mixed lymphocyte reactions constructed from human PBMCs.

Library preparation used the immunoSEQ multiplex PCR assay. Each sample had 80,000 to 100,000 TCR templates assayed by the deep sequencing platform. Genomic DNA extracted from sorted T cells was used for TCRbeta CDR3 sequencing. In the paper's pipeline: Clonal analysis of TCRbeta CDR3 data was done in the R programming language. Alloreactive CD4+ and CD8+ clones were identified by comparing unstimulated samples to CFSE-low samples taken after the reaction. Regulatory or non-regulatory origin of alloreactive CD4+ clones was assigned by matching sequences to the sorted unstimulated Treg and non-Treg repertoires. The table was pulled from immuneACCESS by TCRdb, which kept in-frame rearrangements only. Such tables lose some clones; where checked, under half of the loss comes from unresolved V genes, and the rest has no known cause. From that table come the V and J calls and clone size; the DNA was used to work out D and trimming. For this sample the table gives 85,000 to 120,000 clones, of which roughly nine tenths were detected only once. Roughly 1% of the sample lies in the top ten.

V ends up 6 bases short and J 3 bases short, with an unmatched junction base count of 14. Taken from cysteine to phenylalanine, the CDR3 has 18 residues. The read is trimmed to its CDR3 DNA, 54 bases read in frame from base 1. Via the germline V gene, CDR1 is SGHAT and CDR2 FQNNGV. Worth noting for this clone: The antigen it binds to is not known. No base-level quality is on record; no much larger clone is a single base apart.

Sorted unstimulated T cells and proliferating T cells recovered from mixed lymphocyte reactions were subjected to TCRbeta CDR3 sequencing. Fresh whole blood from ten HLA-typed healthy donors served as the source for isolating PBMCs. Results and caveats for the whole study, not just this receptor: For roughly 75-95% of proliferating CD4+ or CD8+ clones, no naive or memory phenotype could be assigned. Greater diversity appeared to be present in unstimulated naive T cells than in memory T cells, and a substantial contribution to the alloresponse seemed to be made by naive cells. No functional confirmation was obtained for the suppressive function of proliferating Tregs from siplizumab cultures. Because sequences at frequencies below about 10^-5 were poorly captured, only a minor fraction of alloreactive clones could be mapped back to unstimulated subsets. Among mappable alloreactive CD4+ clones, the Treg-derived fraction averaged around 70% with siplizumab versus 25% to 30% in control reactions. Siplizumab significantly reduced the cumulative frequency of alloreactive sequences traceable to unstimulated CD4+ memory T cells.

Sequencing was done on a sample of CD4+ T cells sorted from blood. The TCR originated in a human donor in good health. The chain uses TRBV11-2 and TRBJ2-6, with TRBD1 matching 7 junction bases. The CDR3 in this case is CASRSLNRGTGGANVLTF. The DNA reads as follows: TGTGCCAGCAGATCTCTCAACAGGGGCACTGGTGGGGCCAACGTCCTGACTTTC.